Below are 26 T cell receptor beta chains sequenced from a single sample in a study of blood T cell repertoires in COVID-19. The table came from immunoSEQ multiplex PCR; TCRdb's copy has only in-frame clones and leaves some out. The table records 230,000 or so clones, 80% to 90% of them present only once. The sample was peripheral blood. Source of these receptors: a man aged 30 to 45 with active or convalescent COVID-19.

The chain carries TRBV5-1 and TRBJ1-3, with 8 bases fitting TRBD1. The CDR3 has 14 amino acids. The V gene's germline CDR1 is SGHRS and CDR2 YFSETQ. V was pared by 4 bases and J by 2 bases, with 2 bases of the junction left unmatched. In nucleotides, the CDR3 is TGCGCCAGCAGCAAGGACAGGGCTGGAAACACCATATATTTT. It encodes CASSKDRAGNTIYF.

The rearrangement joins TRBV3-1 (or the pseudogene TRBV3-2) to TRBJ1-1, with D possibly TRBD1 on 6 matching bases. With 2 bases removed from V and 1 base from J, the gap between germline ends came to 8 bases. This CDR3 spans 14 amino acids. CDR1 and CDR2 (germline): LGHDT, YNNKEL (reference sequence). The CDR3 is CASSQRGSNTEAFF. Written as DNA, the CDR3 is TGTGCCAGCAGCCAAAGGGGGTCGAACACTGAAGCTTTCTTT.

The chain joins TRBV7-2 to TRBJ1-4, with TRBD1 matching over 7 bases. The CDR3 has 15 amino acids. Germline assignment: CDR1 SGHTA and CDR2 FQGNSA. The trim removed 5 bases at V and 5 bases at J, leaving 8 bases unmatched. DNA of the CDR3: TGTGCCAGCAGCCCGAGACAGGGTAGGAATGAAAAACTGTTTTTT. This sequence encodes CASSPRQGRNEKLFF.

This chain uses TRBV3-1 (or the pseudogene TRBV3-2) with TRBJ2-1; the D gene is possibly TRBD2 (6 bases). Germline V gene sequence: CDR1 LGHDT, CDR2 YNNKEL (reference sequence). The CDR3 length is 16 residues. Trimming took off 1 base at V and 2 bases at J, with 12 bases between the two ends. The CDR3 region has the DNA TGTGCCAGCAGCCAAGGGTTGCGGGATGCCTACAATGAGCAGTTCTTC. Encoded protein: CASSQGLRDAYNEQFF.

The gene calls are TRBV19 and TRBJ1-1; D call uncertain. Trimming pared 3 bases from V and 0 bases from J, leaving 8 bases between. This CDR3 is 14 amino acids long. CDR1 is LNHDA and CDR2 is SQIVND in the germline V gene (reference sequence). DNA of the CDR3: TGTGCCAGTAGTATCTGGGCGATGAACACTGAAGCTTTCTTT. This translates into CASSIWAMNTEAFF.

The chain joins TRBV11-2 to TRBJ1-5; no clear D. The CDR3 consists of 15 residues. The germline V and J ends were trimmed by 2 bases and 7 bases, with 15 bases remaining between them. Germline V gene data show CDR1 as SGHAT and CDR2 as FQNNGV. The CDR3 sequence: CASSLNIEGGQPQHF. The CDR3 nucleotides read TGTGCCAGCAGCTTAAACATTGAAGGAGGGCAGCCCCAGCATTTT.

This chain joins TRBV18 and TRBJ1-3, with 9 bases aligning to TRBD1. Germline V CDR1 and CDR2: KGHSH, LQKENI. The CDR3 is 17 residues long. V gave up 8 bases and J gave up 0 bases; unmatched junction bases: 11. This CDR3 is CASTRDRDNLSGNTIYF. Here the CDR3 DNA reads TGTGCCAGCACCCGGGACAGGGATAACCTCTCTGGAAACACCATATATTTT.

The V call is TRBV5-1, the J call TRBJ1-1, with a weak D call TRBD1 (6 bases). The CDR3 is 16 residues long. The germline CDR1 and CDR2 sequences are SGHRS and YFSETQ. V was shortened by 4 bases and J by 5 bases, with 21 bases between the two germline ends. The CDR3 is CASSQIGTGMGTEAFF. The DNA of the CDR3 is TGCGCCAGCAGCCAAATAGGAACAGGGATGGGAACTGAAGCTTTCTTT. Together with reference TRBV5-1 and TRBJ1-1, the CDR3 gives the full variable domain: KAGVTQTPRYLIKTRGQQVTLSCSPISGHRSVSWYQQTPGQGLQFLFEYFSETQRNKGNFPGRFSGRQFSNSRSEMNVSTLELGDSALYLCASSQIGTGMGTEAFFGQGTRLTVV.

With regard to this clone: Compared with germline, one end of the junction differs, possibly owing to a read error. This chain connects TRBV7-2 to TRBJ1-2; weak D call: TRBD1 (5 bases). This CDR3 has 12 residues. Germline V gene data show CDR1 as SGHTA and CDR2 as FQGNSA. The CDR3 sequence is CASSLGGTGYTF. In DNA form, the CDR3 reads TGTGCCAGCAGTTTAGGCGGGACTGGCTACACCTTC.

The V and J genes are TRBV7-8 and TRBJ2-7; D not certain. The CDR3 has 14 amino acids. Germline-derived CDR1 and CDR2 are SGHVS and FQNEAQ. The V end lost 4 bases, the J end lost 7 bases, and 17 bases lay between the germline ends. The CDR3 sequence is CASSYRVAEREQYF. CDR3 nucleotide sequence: TGTGCCAGCAGCTACCGGGTCGCGGAGAGGGAGCAGTACTTC. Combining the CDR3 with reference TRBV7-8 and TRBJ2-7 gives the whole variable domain GAGVSQSPRYKVAKRGQDVALRCDPISGHVSLFWYQQALGQGPEFLTYFQNEAQLDKSGLPSDRFFAERPEGSVSTLKIQRTQQEDSAVYLCASSYRVAEREQYFGPGTRLTVT.

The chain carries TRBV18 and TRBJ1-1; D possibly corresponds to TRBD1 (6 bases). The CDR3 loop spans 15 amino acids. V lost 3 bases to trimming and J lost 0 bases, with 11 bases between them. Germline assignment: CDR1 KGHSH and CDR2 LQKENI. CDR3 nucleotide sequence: TGTGCCAGCTCACCTGGGCAGGGGATGAACACTGAAGCTTTCTTT. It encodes CASSPGQGMNTEAFF.

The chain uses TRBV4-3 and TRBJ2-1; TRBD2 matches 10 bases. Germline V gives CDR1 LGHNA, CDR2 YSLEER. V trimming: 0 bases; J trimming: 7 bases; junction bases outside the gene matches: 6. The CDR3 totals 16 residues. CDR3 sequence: CASSQELAGVRNEQFF. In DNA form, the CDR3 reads TGCGCCAGCAGCCAAGAGCTAGCGGGAGTCCGGAATGAGCAGTTCTTC.

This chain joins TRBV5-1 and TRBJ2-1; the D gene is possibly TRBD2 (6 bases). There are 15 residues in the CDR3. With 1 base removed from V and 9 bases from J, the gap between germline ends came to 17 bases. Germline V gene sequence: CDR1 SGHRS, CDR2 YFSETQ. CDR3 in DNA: TGCGCCAGCAGCTTGTTGGGGGGAGAAGGCGGTGAGCAGTTCTTC. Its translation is CASSLLGGEGGEQFF.

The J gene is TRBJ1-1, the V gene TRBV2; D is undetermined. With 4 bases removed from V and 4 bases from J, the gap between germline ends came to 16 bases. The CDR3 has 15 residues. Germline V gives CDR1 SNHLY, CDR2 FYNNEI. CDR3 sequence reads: CASSVDGLPGTEAFF. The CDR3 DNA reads TGTGCCAGCAGTGTGGACGGACTCCCAGGCACTGAAGCTTTCTTT.

CDR3 bases: TGCAGCGTAGTAAGCGGGAGTACGACCGGGGAGCTGTTTTTT. Its protein product is CSVVSGSTTGELFF. This chain connects TRBV29-1 to TRBJ2-2, with 8 bases that match TRBD2. CDR1 SQVTM and CDR2 ANQGSEA come from the germline V gene. The CDR3 contains 14 residues. Trimming removed 6 bases from V and 5 bases from J; junction bases left unmatched: 8.

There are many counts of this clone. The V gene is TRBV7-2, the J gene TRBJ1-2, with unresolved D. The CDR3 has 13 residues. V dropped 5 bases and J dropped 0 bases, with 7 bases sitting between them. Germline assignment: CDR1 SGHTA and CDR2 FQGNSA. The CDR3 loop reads CASSPTTNYGYTF. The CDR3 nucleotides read TGTGCCAGCAGCCCGACTACTAACTATGGCTACACCTTC.

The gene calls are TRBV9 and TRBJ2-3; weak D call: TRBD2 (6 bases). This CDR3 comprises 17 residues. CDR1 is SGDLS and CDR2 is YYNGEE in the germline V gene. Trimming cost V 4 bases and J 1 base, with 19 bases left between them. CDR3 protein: CASSPSGWSLGTDTQYF. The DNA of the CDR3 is TGTGCCAGCAGCCCCAGCGGGTGGTCCCTGGGCACAGATACGCAGTATTTT.

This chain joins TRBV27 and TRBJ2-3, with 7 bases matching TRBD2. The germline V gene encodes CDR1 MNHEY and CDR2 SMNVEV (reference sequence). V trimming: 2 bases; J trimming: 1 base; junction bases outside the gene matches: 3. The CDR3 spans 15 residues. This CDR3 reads CASSLLAGGTDTQYF. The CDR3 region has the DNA TGTGCCAGCAGTTTACTGGCGGGGGGCACAGATACGCAGTATTTT.

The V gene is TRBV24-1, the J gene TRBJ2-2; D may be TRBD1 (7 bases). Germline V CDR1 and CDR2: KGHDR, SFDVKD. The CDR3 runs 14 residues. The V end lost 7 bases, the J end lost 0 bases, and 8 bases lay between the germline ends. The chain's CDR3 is CATSRGANTGELFF. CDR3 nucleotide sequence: TGTGCCACCAGCAGGGGGGCGAACACCGGGGAGCTGTTTTTT.

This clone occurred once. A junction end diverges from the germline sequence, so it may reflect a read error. This chain's CDR3 is CASSPQGPGSDAFF. CDR3 DNA sequence: TGTGCCAGCTCACCCCAGGGCCCAGGTTCTGACGCTTTCTTT. The genes are TRBV18 and TRBJ1-1; tentatively, D is TRBD1 (5 bases). Germline CDR1 is KGHSH and CDR2 is LQKENI. This CDR3 is 14 amino acids long.

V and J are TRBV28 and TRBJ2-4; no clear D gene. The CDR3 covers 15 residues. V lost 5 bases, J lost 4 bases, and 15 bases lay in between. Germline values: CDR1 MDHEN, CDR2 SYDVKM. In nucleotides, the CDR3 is TGTGCCAGCAGTCTTAGCCGGCCGATAAAAAACATTCAGTACTTC. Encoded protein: CASSLSRPIKNIQYF. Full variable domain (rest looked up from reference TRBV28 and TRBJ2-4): DVKVTQSSRYLVKRTGEKVFLECVQDMDHENMFWYRQDPGLGLRLIYFSYDVKMKEKGDIPEGYSVSREKKERFSLILESASTNQTSMYLCASSLSRPIKNIQYFGAGTRLSVL.

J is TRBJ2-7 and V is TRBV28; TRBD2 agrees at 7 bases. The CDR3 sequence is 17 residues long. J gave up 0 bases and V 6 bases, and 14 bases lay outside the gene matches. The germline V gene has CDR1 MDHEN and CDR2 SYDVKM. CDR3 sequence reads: CASSLTLGASGSYEQYF. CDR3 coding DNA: TGTGCCAGCAGCCTCACTTTAGGGGCTAGCGGCTCCTACGAGCAGTACTTC.

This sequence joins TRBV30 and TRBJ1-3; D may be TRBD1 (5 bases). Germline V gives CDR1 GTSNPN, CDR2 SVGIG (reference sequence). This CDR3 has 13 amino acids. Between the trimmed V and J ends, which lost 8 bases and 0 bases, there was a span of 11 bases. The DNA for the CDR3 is TGTGCCATCGGGGGGGGCTCTGGAAACACCATATATTTT. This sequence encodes CAIGGGSGNTIYF.

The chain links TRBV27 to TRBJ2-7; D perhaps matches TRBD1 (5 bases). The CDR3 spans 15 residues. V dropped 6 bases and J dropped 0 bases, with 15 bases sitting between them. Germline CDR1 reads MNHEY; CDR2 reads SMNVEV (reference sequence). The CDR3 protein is CASRRGQGYSYEQYF. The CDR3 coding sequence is TGTGCCAGCAGACGCGGCCAGGGTTACTCCTACGAGCAGTACTTC.

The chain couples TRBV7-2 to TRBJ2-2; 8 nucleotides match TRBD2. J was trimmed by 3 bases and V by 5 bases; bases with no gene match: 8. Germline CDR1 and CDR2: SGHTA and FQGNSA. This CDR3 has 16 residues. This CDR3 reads CASSTRTSMDTGELFF. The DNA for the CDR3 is TGTGCCAGCAGCACCCGGACTAGCATGGACACCGGGGAGCTGTTTTTT.

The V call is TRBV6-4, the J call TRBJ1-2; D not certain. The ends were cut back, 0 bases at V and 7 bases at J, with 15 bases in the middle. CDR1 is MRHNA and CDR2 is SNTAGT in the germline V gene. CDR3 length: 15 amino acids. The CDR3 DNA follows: TGTGCCAGCAGTGACTCGATGGGTCCCCAGCGTGGCTACACCTTC. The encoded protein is CASSDSMGPQRGYTF.